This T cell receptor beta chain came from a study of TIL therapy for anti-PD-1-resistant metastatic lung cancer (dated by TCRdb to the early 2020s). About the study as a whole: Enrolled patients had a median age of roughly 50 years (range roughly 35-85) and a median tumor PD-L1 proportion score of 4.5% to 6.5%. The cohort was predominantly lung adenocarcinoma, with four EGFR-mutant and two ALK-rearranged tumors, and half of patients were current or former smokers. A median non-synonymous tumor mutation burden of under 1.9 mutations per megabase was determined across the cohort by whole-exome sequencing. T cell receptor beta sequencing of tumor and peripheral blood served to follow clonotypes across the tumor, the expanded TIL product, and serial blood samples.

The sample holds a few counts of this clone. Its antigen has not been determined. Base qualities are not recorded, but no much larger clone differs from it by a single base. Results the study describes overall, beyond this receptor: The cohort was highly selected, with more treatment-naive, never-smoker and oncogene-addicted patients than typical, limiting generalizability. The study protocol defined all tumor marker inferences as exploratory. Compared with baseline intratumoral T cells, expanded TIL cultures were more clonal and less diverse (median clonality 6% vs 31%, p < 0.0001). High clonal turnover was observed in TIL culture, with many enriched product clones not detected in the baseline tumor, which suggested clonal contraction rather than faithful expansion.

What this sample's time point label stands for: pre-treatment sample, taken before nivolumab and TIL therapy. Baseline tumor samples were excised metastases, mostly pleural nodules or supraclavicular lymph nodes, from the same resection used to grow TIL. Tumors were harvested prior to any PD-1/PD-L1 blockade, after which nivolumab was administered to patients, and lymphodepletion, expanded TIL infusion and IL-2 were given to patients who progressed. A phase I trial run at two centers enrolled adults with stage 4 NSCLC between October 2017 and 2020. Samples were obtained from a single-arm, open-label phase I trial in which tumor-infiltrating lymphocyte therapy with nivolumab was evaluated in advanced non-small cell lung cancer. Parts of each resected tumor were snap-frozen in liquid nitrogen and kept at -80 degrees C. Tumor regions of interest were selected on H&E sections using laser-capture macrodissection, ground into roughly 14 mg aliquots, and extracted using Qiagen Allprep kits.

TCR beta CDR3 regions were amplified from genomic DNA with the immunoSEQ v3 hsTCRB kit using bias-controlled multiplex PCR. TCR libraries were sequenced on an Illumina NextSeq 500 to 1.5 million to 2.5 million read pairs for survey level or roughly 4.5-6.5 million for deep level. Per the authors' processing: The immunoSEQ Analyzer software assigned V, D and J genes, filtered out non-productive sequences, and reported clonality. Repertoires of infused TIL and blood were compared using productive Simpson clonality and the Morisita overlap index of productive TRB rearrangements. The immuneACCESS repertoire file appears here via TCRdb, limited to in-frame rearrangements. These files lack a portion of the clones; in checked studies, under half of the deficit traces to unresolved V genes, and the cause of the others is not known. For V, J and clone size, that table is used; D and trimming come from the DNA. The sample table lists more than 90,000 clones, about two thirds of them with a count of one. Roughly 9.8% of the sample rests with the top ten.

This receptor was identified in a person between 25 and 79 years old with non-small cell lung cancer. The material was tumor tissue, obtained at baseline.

The DNA sequence is as follows: TGCAGTGCTAGTAGCGGGAGCTCCTACGAGCAGTACTTC. It encodes CSASSGSSYEQYF. The receptor chain draws on TRBV20-1 and TRBJ2-7, with 9 bases aligning to TRBD2. The germline V gene (reference sequence) gives CDR1 as DFQATT and CDR2 as SNEGSKA. Reading from cysteine to phenylalanine, the CDR3 counts 13 amino acids. Left in the record is the CDR3 DNA by itself, 39 bases read in frame from the first base. Trimming takes 3 bases off V and 0 bases off J; junction bases not matched to a gene: 0.